The clone carrying this T cell receptor (beta chain) was observed a handful of times. A junction boundary mismatches the germline segment, possibly from a read error. The repertoire was sequenced with immunoSEQ multiplex PCR; TCRdb's copy has only in-frame clones and lacks some. The sample contains 10,000 to 12,000 clones, approximately 90% of which appear only once. This record belongs to a study of somatic mutations in cytotoxic T cells in rheumatoid arthritis. Study-wide background: Before any treatment began, 30 ml EDTA peripheral blood was collected from patients right after diagnosis.

This CDR3 contains 11 residues. Germline values: CDR1 SGHDT, CDR2 YYEEEE. The clonotype was recovered from a woman younger than 35 with rheumatoid arthritis. V and J are TRBV5-6 and TRBJ1-2; perhaps TRBD1 as D (5 bases). The sequencing sample was made of CD4+ T cells sorted from blood. CDR3 nucleotides: TGTGCCAGCAGCCTTACAGGCGCCTGGGCCTTC. It specifies CASSLTGAWAF.